Following are 29 T cell receptor beta chains from one sample sequenced in a study of blood T cell repertoires in COVID-19. Sequencing was performed with immunoSEQ multiplex PCR; in TCRdb, only in-frame clones are kept and a portion is missing. The table includes 250,000 to 300,000 clones, about 76% detected once. Sequencing was performed on peripheral blood. These receptors were obtained from a woman aged 60-70 years with active or convalescent COVID-19.

This clone has only one observation. The gene calls are TRBV5-6 and TRBJ2-7; no definite D call. Trimming stripped 1 base from V and 0 bases from J, with 8 bases between. Germline V gives CDR1 SGHDT, CDR2 YYEEEE. This CDR3 comprises 14 residues. This chain's CDR3 is CASSLMGSSYEQYF. DNA for the CDR3: TGTGCCAGCAGCTTGATGGGCAGCTCCTACGAGCAGTACTTC.

The chain carries TRBV6-4 and TRBJ2-1, with 8 bases fitting TRBD2. With 0 bases clipped from V and 8 bases from J, the junction kept 6 bases outside the gene matches. Germline-derived CDR1 and CDR2 are MRHNA and SNTAGT. The CDR3 has 15 residues. This CDR3 reads CASSDSTGGPHEQFF. CDR3 coding DNA: TGTGCCAGCAGTGACTCGACGGGGGGGCCACATGAGCAGTTCTTC.

The chain combines TRBV5-1 with TRBJ2-7; 10 bases fit TRBD1. The CDR3 is 16 residues long. The V gene's germline CDR1 is SGHRS and CDR2 YFSETQ. Trimming took 4 bases from V and 4 from J; bases not matched to a gene: 11. DNA for the CDR3: TGCGCCAGCAGCCTTCAGTCCGGGACAGGGGAATACGAGCAGTACTTC. Its protein product is CASSLQSGTGEYEQYF.

The chain carries TRBV7-2 and TRBJ2-5; 10 bases are shared with TRBD1. The germline V gene encodes CDR1 SGHTA and CDR2 FQGNSA. Losses at the gene ends were 1 base for V and 4 bases for J; bases not matched to a gene: 0. CDR3 length: 14 amino acids. The CDR3 here is CASSLGDRGETQYF. In DNA, the CDR3 is TGTGCCAGCAGCTTAGGGGACAGGGGAGAGACCCAGTACTTC.

This clone was counted only a few times. The V and J genes are TRBV20-1 and TRBJ2-3, with D perhaps TRBD1 (5 bases). This CDR3 is built from 11 residues. CDR1 and CDR2 (germline): DFQATT, SNEGSKA (reference sequence). Trimming stripped 1 base from V and 8 bases from J, with 7 bases between. The chain's CDR3 is CSARVRGTQYF. CDR3 nucleotides: TGCAGTGCTAGAGTAAGGGGTACGCAGTATTTT.

V is TRBV7-9 and J is TRBJ2-1; 9 bases match TRBD2. V trimming: 3 bases; J trimming: 6 bases; junction bases outside the gene matches: 0. CDR3 size: 13 residues. The germline CDR1 and CDR2 sequences are SEHNR and FQNEAQ (reference sequence). The CDR3 region has the DNA TGTGCCAGCAGCTTTAGCGGGGGCAATGAGCAGTTCTTC. It translates to CASSFSGGNEQFF.

This chain uses TRBV20-1 with TRBJ2-5, with D perhaps matching TRBD2 (6 bases). V gave up 3 bases and J gave up 2 bases, with 16 bases separating them. Per the germline V gene, CDR1 is DFQATT and CDR2 is SNEGSKA (reference sequence). The CDR3 sequence is 15 residues long. The CDR3 bases are TGCAGTGCTAGTGCTAAGGGGAGGCCGCAAGAGACCCAGTACTTC. Translated: CSASAKGRPQETQYF.

The rearrangement joins TRBV3-1 (or the pseudogene TRBV3-2) to TRBJ2-5, with 11 bases lining up with TRBD2. The germline CDR1 and CDR2 sequences are LGHDT and YNNKEL (reference sequence). V lost 4 bases, J lost 4 bases, and 11 bases stayed unmatched. The CDR3 has 17 amino acids. The CDR3: CASSPQFSGGAPETQYF. In nucleotides, the CDR3 is TGTGCCAGCAGCCCCCAATTTAGCGGGGGGGCCCCAGAGACCCAGTACTTC.

CDR3: CASSLARGYTEAFF. The CDR3 coding sequence is TGCGCCAGCAGCTTGGCTCGGGGGTACACTGAAGCTTTCTTT. The V and J genes are TRBV5-1 and TRBJ1-1; TRBD1 might be the D (5 bases). Germline V CDR1 and CDR2: SGHRS, YFSETQ. The V end lost 0 bases, the J end lost 3 bases, and 9 bases lay between the germline ends. The CDR3 has 14 residues.

J is TRBJ1-1 and V is TRBV12-3 or TRBV12-4; 8 bases are a match to TRBD1. The J segment lost 10 bases and the V segment lost 6 bases, leaving 7 bases of the junction unmatched. This CDR3 is built from 12 residues. DNA of the CDR3: TGTGCCAGCAGAGAGACAGGGGAGGGAGCTTTCTTT. Amino acid sequence: CASRETGEGAFF.

This clone turned up a few times. V and J are TRBV6-5 and TRBJ2-1, with 7 bases matching TRBD1. V was pared by 4 bases and J by 4 bases, with 7 bases of the junction left unmatched. Germline lookup yields CDR1 MNHEY and CDR2 SVGAGI. The CDR3 covers 15 residues. CDR3 region: CASSSSRDSYNEQFF. Written as DNA, the CDR3 is TGTGCCAGCAGTTCATCCCGGGACAGTTACAATGAGCAGTTCTTC.

The rearrangement links TRBV6-5 to TRBJ1-2; D call uncertain. CDR1 and CDR2 (germline): MNHEY, SVGAGI. With 0 bases removed from V and 3 bases from J, the gap between germline ends came to 8 bases. CDR3 size: 14 residues. The CDR3 DNA follows: TGTGCCAGCAGTTACTCCCAGACTGACTATGGCTACACCTTC. Translating gives CASSYSQTDYGYTF.

The gene calls are TRBV25-1 and TRBJ1-1; D perhaps matches TRBD1 (5 bases). The V end was cut by 8 bases, the J end by 8 bases, with 12 bases between. This CDR3 spans 11 amino acids. Germline CDR1 is MGHDK and CDR2 is SYGVNS. The CDR3 nucleotides read TGTGCCAGCCAACAGGTCGGAGAAGCTTTCTTT. This encodes CASQQVGEAFF.

The chain links TRBV15 to TRBJ1-1, with D possibly matching TRBD1 (5 bases). V was clipped by 0 bases and J by 6 bases, with 20 bases between them. CDR3 size: 17 residues. In germline, CDR1 is LNHNV, CDR2 YYDKDF (reference sequence). The CDR3 loop reads CATSRDVRRGGAAEAFF. CDR3 nucleotide sequence: TGTGCCACCAGCAGAGATGTAAGAAGGGGTGGGGCCGCTGAAGCTTTCTTT.

The genes are TRBV4-2 and TRBJ1-1; 12 bases align to TRBD1. The trim removed 3 bases at V and 5 bases at J, leaving 4 bases unmatched. The germline gives CDR1 LGHNA, CDR2 YNFKEQ. The CDR3 covers 15 residues. In nucleotides, the CDR3 is TGTGCCAGCAGCCAGGGACAGGGGGCTGGGACTGAAGCTTTCTTT. It is translated as CASSQGQGAGTEAFF.

This chain joins TRBV7-3 and TRBJ2-1; 8 positions match TRBD2. The trim removed 3 bases at V and 6 bases at J, leaving 4 bases unmatched. The germline V gene encodes CDR1 SGHTA and CDR2 FQGTGA. The CDR3 covers 14 residues. Here the CDR3 DNA reads TGTGCCAGCAGCTTGTTAGCGGGGCCCAATGAGCAGTTCTTC. This codes for CASSLLAGPNEQFF.

V and J are TRBV3-1 (or the pseudogene TRBV3-2) and TRBJ2-1, with 16 bases fitting TRBD2. The CDR3 spans 14 residues. CDR1 is LGHDT and CDR2 is YNNKEL in the germline V gene (reference sequence). The J segment lost 15 bases and the V segment lost 3 bases, leaving 5 bases of the junction unmatched. The CDR3 nucleotides read TGTGCCAGCAGCCAGGGACTAGCGGGGGGGCATAGGTTCTTC. This sequence encodes CASSQGLAGGHRFF.

The V and J genes are TRBV3-1 (or the pseudogene TRBV3-2) and TRBJ1-4; D is ambiguous. V was clipped by 3 bases and J by 4 bases, with 15 bases between them. The CDR3 length is 16 residues. Germline CDR1 and CDR2: LGHDT and YNNKEL (reference sequence). The CDR3 here is CASSQERLTGNEKLFF. In DNA form, the CDR3 reads TGTGCCAGCAGCCAGGAGCGTCTAACGGGTAATGAAAAACTGTTTTTT.

The rearrangement uses TRBV9 and TRBJ2-3, with a possible D match to TRBD2 (7 bases). CDR1 is SGDLS and CDR2 is YYNGEE in the germline V gene. The germline V and J ends were trimmed by 0 bases and 4 bases, with 15 bases remaining between them. There are 16 residues in the CDR3. The CDR3 DNA reads as TGTGCCAGCAGCGTAGGGGGGGGCCTGATCGCAGATACGCAGTATTTT. Protein product: CASSVGGGLIADTQYF. Combining the CDR3 with reference TRBV9 and TRBJ2-3 gives the whole variable domain DSGVTQTPKHLITATGQRVTLRCSPRSGDLSVYWYQQSLDQGLQFLIQYYNGEERAKGNILERFSAQQFPDLHSELNLSSLELGDSALYFCASSVGGGLIADTQYFGPGTRLTVL.

The genes are TRBV7-3 and TRBJ2-7; 12 bases agree with TRBD2. This CDR3 spans 18 amino acids. With V trimmed by 1 base and J by 0 bases, 7 bases remained unmatched. CDR1 and CDR2 from the germline V gene are SGHTA and FQGTGA. The CDR3 DNA is TGTGCCAGCAGCTTAATGGCTAGCGGGGGGGCCGGCTCCTACGAGCAGTACTTC. Translating gives CASSLMASGGAGSYEQYF.

The gene calls are TRBV27 and TRBJ2-1; D possibly corresponds to TRBD2 (5 bases). V lost 6 bases to trimming and J lost 4 bases, with 16 bases between them. There are 15 residues in the CDR3. From germline, CDR1 is MNHEY and CDR2 SMNVEV (reference sequence). CDR3: CASSRTRGSYNEQFF. Here the CDR3 DNA reads TGTGCCAGCAGCCGGACCCGTGGGAGTTACAATGAGCAGTTCTTC.

This clone was counted between two and nine times. The chain links TRBV28 to TRBJ1-4; D possibly corresponds to TRBD1 (5 bases). CDR1 and CDR2 from the germline V gene are MDHEN and SYDVKM. Trimming pared 2 bases from V and 4 bases from J, leaving 14 bases between. The CDR3 runs to 16 residues. CDR3 DNA: TGTGCCAGCAGTTTAATATGGGGGGGGGATAATGAAAAACTGTTTTTT. Encoded protein: CASSLIWGGDNEKLFF. Drawing the rest from reference TRBV28 and TRBJ1-4, the complete variable domain is DVKVTQSSRYLVKRTGEKVFLECVQDMDHENMFWYRQDPGLGLRLIYFSYDVKMKEKGDIPEGYSVSREKKERFSLILESASTNQTSMYLCASSLIWGGDNEKLFFGSGTQLSVL.

This clone showed up just a few times. CDR3 loop: CASSKNRQGRSEKLFF. The CDR3 DNA sequence: TGTGCCAGCAGCAAAAACCGACAGGGTAGGAGTGAAAAACTGTTTTTT. J is TRBJ1-4 and V is TRBV21-1; whether TRBD1, the table's D call, matches the DNA was not checked. TRBV21-1 is a recognized pseudogene. The CDR3 consists of 16 residues.

J is TRBJ1-4 and V is TRBV11-1; TRBD1 agrees at 9 bases. Trimming took 4 bases from V and 6 from J; bases not matched to a gene: 6. This CDR3 has 15 residues. Germline V gene data show CDR1 as SGHAT and CDR2 as FQDESV (reference sequence). CDR3 sequence: CASSSGTGTDEKLFF. CDR3 nucleotide sequence: TGTGCCAGCAGCTCCGGGACAGGGACCGATGAAAAACTGTTTTTT.

The V call is TRBV19, the J call TRBJ2-7; the match to TRBD1 covers 9 bases. The CDR3 totals 15 residues. Germline CDR1 reads LNHDA; CDR2 reads SQIVND (reference sequence). The ends lost 5 bases at V and 2 bases at J; junction bases unmatched: 7. The CDR3 DNA follows: TGTGCCAGTAGTGAACAGGGGGCGGGAACCTACGAGCAGTACTTC. Its protein product is CASSEQGAGTYEQYF.

The chain uses TRBV12-3 or TRBV12-4 and TRBJ1-1; 8 bases align to TRBD1. V lost 6 bases, J lost 4 bases, and 4 bases stayed unmatched. This CDR3 comprises 13 residues. CDR3: CASSRTGRTEAFF. The CDR3 bases are TGTGCCAGCAGCAGGACAGGGCGCACTGAAGCTTTCTTT.

The chain recombines TRBV6-2 or TRBV6-3 with TRBJ1-6; D gene uncertain. Deletions cut 4 bases from V and 6 bases from J, with 10 bases between. The germline gives CDR1 MNHEY, CDR2 SVGEGT. There are 14 residues in the CDR3. CDR3 sequence: CASSSGLPNSPLHF. The CDR3 bases are TGTGCCAGCAGTTCGGGTCTTCCTAATTCACCCCTCCACTTT.

The rearrangement uses TRBV4-3 and TRBJ2-2; possibly TRBD2 for D (6 bases). Trimming left V 1 base short and J 3 bases short, with 15 bases between. The CDR3 is 17 residues long. Germline V gene data show CDR1 as LGHNA and CDR2 as YSLEER. CDR3 DNA: TGCGCCAGCAGCCAAGGTTGGAGGGGCCTACACACCGGGGAGCTGTTTTTT. Amino acid sequence: CASSQGWRGLHTGELFF.

This clone was counted a single time. The chain carries TRBV18 and TRBJ1-5, with TRBD1 as a possible D gene (6 bases). Trimming took off 3 bases at V and 6 bases at J, with 12 bases between the two ends. This CDR3 is 14 amino acids long. CDR1 is KGHSH, CDR2 LQKENI, per germline. CDR3 nucleotide sequence: TGTGCCAGCTCACCCGTCAAAGGGGGTCAGCCCCAGCATTTT. This codes for CASSPVKGGQPQHF.